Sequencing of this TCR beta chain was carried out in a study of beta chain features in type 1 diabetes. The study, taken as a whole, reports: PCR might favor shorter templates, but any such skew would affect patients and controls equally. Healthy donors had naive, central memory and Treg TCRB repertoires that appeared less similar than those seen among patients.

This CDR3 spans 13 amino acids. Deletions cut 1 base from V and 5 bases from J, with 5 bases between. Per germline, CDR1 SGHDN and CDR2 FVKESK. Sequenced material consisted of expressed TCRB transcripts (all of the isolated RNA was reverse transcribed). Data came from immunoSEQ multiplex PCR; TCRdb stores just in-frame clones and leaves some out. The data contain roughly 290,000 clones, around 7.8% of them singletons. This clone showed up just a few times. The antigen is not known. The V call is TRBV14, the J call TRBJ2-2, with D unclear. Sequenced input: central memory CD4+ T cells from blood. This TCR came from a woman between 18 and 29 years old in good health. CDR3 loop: CASSQVSTGELFF. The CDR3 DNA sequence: TGTGCCAGCAGCCAAGTCTCTACCGGGGAGCTGTTTTTT.